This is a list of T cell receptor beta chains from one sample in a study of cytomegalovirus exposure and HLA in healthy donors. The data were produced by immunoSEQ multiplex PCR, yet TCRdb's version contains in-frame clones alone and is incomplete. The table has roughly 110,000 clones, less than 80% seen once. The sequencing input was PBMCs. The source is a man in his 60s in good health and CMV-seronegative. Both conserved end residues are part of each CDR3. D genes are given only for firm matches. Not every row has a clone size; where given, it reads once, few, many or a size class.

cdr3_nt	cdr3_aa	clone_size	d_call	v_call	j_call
TGTGCCAGCAGCAAAATTTCCAAGTCTAGCGGGGGGTCAGAGACCCAGTACTTC	CASSKISKSSGGSETQYF	-	-	TRBV21-1	TRBJ2-5
TGTGCCAGCAGTTCCCCTCTCCGGGACAGAAGCACTGAAGCTTTCTTT	CASSSPLRDRSTEAFF	few	TRBD1	TRBV27	TRBJ1-1
TGTGCCAGCAGCTCTCGGACAGGGACGAACTATGGCTACACCTTC	CASSSRTGTNYGYTF	few	TRBD1	TRBV7-8	TRBJ1-2
TGTGCCAGCAGTGCTGACAGGGGGCCCGCCGAGGGGCCCCTCCACTTT	CASSADRGPAEGPLHF	-	TRBD1	TRBV2	TRBJ1-6
TGCGCCAGCAGTGTCCGCCGGGGTCTGGATCAGCCCCAGCATTTT	CASSVRRGLDQPQHF	few	-	TRBV10-1	TRBJ1-5
TGTGCCAGCAGCCGGATGGCTGGAGGTCCCGGGGAGCTGTTTTTT	CASSRMAGGPGELFF	-	-	TRBV9	TRBJ2-2
TGTTCCAGCACCACAGGGAATTCACCCCTCCACTTT	CSSTTGNSPLHF	-	-	TRBV7-9	TRBJ1-6
TGTGCCAGCAGTGGAAGTAGCGGGGGGCCAGATACGCAGTATTTT	CASSGSSGGPDTQYF	-	TRBD2	TRBV6-4	TRBJ2-3
TGTGCCAGCAGCGCCCCCGGGACAGGGGAGAATGGCTACACCTTC	CASSAPGTGENGYTF	-	TRBD1	TRBV28	TRBJ1-2
TGTGCCAGCAGCCCCGGGGACAGAGATAATTCACCCCTCCACTTT	CASSPGDRDNSPLHF	-	TRBD1	TRBV5-4	TRBJ1-6
TGTGCCAGCAGCCCTCAACCGGGACAGAGCTCCTATAATTCACCCCTCCACTTT	CASSPQPGQSSYNSPLHF	few	TRBD1	TRBV5-4	TRBJ1-6
TGTGCCAGCAGCGTCGATACAGGGGGCTCCTACGAGCAGTACTTC	CASSVDTGGSYEQYF	-	TRBD1	TRBV9	TRBJ2-7
TGTGCCAGCAGCTTATGGGGACAGCCTGCAACTAATGAAAAACTGTTTTTT	CASSLWGQPATNEKLFF	-	TRBD1	TRBV7-8	TRBJ1-4
TGTGCCATCAGTGGACAGACCGGCTATGGCTACACCTTC	CAISGQTGYGYTF	-	-	TRBV10-3	TRBJ1-2
TGTGCCAGCAGTTACTCCTCGGGACAGGGAGGTTCACCCCTCCACTTT	CASSYSSGQGGSPLHF	-	TRBD1	TRBV6-5	TRBJ1-6
TGTGCCAGCTCCCGCGGGCGGGGGGGCCCAGATACGCAGTATTTT	CASSRGRGGPDTQYF	-	TRBD2	TRBV6-4	TRBJ2-3
TGTGCCAGCAGGCACTGGTTGGTCGAGACCCAGTACTTC	CASRHWLVETQYF	-	-	TRBV6-6	TRBJ2-5
TGTGCCAGCAGCAGGGGAACCGGGACAGGGGGGCTTGGCTACACCTTC	CASSRGTGTGGLGYTF	-	TRBD1	TRBV5-6	TRBJ1-2
TGTGCCAGCAGCGGGACAGGGGCTGTTTCCTATAATTCACCCCTCCACTTT	CASSGTGAVSYNSPLHF	-	TRBD1	TRBV7-9	TRBJ1-6
TGTGCCAGCAGCCGGGGGAGAACTAATTCACCCCTCCACTTT	CASSRGRTNSPLHF	-	-	TRBV11-2	TRBJ1-6
TGTGCCAGCGCCGGGGGGGCAGGTAATGAGCAGTTCTTC	CASAGGAGNEQFF	-	TRBD2	TRBV2	TRBJ2-1
TGTGCCAGCAGATTTGGGACAGGGACCACTGAAGCTTTCTTT	CASRFGTGTTEAFF	few	TRBD1	TRBV6-1	TRBJ1-1
TGTGCCAGTAGTACACCCGGGCTAGCGGGGGGACCGGGGAAGCTGTTTTTT	CASSTPGLAGGPGKLFF	-	TRBD2	TRBV19	TRBJ2-2
TGTGCCAGCAGCGCCGTTTATTTTGGCAGTGAAGAGCAGTTCTTC	CASSAVYFGSEEQFF	-	-	TRBV7-9	TRBJ2-1
TGTGCCAGCAGGGACTACATAATAGATACGCAGTATTTT	CASRDYIIDTQYF	-	-	TRBV5-4	TRBJ2-3
TGCAGCGCGGCTAGCGGGGGGGCCCACGAGCAGTACTTC	CSAASGGAHEQYF	-	TRBD2	TRBV29-1	TRBJ2-7
TGCAGCGTTCACACAGGGTTGGGTGAAAAACTGTTTTTT	CSVHTGLGEKLFF	-	-	TRBV29-1	TRBJ1-4
TGCGCCAGCAGCCGTGACAGGGACGAGCAGTACTTC	CASSRDRDEQYF	once	TRBD1	TRBV4-1	TRBJ2-7
TGTGCCACCAGCAGAGGGGACAGTCGTCCCCTTCACAATGAGCAGTTCTTC	CATSRGDSRPLHNEQFF	-	TRBD1	TRBV15	TRBJ2-1
TGTGCCAGCAGCTTTACACGCTCTGGGGCCAACGTCCTGACTTTC	CASSFTRSGANVLTF	-	-	TRBV7-3	TRBJ2-6
TGTGCCAGCAGTACTCCGGGACTGCGCAATTCACCCCCCCACTTT	CASSTPGLRNSPPHF	-	-	TRBV6-5	TRBJ1-6
TGTGCCAGCAGCGTATCGGCAGGGAGCACAGATACGCAGTATTTT	CASSVSAGSTDTQYF	-	-	TRBV9	TRBJ2-3
TGTGCCAGCAGGGCGGACAGCTATGGCTACACCTTC	CASRADSYGYTF	-	-	TRBV2	TRBJ1-2
TGTGCCAGCAGCTTCGATAGACAGGGAGAGGACCGGGACACCGGGGAGCTGTTTTTT	CASSFDRQGEDRDTGELFF	-	TRBD1	TRBV5-7	TRBJ2-2
TGTGCCAGCAGCATCTATAGCGGGGGGCAGACAGATACGCAGTATTTT	CASSIYSGGQTDTQYF	-	TRBD2	TRBV7-2	TRBJ2-3
TGCGCCAGCAGCCAAGATCGTGGGGGGGCAGGGCAAGAGACCCAGTACTTC	CASSQDRGGAGQETQYF	-	-	TRBV4-3	TRBJ2-5
TGCGCCAGCAGCCATAGACTTATCGAAGAGACCCAGTACTTC	CASSHRLIEETQYF	-	-	TRBV4-1	TRBJ2-5
TGTGCCAGCAGTCCCCGAGGCCTACAAGAGACCCAGTACTTC	CASSPRGLQETQYF	-	-	TRBV7-2	TRBJ2-5
TGTGCCAGCAGCTCCATGGGCGCTAACTATGGCTACACCTTC	CASSSMGANYGYTF	-	-	TRBV9	TRBJ1-2
TGTGCCAGCAAACCGGGACTAGAATTCTACGAGCAGTACTTC	CASKPGLEFYEQYF	-	TRBD2	TRBV2	TRBJ2-7
TGTGCCAGCAGCCAAGGCGGAGGGTTCTCTAGCGGAATTTATACGCAGTATTTT	CASSQGGGFSSGIYTQYF	-	TRBD2	TRBV14	TRBJ2-3
TGTGCCAGTAGTATAAGAGTACGGACAGCTGCTTCAGATACGCAGTATTTT	CASSIRVRTAASDTQYF	-	-	TRBV19	TRBJ2-3
TGTGCCAGCAGATCCACGACAGGGGGCTTGAGAGATACGCAGTATTTT	CASRSTTGGLRDTQYF	-	TRBD1	TRBV6-6	TRBJ2-3
TGTGCCAGCAGTGACTCGAGACTAGCGGGGGAGCAGTTCTTC	CASSDSRLAGEQFF	-	TRBD2	TRBV6-4	TRBJ2-1
TGTGCCAGCAGTGTACAGGGGGGGCGTTGGTATTTT	CASSVQGGRWYF	-	-	TRBV6-5	TRBJ2-3
TGTGCCAGCAGTTCGGGACAGGGGAGGAATTCACCCCTCCACTTT	CASSSGQGRNSPLHF	-	TRBD1	TRBV5-6	TRBJ1-6
TGTGCCAGCAGCGTAGATGTTAGGGGAAGAGCTTTCTTT	CASSVDVRGRAFF	-	-	TRBV9	TRBJ1-1
TGTGCCAGCAGCCTGGGGCAGGGGGCGCGCACCGGGGAGCTGTTTTTT	CASSLGQGARTGELFF	-	TRBD1	TRBV11-3	TRBJ2-2
TGTGCCATCAGTGAGTCGCAGGCTGGCTACACCTTC	CAISESQAGYTF	-	-	TRBV10-3	TRBJ1-2
TGTGCCAGCAGTTTGGGGAGCCGCTATGGCTACACCTTC	CASSLGSRYGYTF	-	-	TRBV27	TRBJ1-2
TGTGCCAGCAGCAGCGCCAGCGGAGTCCTATTTATGAACACTGAAGCTTTCTTT	CASSSASGVLFMNTEAFF	-	-	TRBV7-9	TRBJ1-1
TGTGCCAGCAGCGTAGATTCCGGCAGGGTTAATGAAAAACTGTTTTTT	CASSVDSGRVNEKLFF	-	-	TRBV9	TRBJ1-4
TGTGCCAGCAGCCAAGAGGGGCTATCCGCGGTCCAGCCCCAGCATTTT	CASSQEGLSAVQPQHF	-	-	TRBV4-2	TRBJ1-5
TGCGCCAGCAGCTTGGACAGGGGACCAGATACGCAGTATTTT	CASSLDRGPDTQYF	-	TRBD1	TRBV5-1	TRBJ2-3
TGTGCCAGCAGATCTGGGACTAGCGGGGGGGCTGGCTACGAGCAGTACTTC	CASRSGTSGGAGYEQYF	-	TRBD2	TRBV5-4	TRBJ2-7